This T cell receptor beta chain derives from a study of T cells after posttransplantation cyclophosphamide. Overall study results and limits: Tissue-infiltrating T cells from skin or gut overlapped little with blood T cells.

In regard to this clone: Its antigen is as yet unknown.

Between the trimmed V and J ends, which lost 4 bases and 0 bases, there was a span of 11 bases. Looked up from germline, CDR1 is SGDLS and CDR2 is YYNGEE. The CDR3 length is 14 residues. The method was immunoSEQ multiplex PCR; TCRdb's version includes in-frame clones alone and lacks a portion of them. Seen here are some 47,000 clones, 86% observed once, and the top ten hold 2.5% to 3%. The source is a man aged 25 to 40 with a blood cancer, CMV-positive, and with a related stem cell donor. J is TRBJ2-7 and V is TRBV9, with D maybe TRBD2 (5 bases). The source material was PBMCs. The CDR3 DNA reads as TGTGCCAGCAGCTCAGCGGCCAACTCCTACGAGCAGTACTTC. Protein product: CASSSAANSYEQYF.